This TCR beta chain was captured by sequencing in a study of CD8 T cells in ankylosing spondylitis. Germline CDR1 LNHNV, CDR2 YYDKDF (reference sequence). The CDR3 spans 13 residues. The ends were cut back, 2 bases at V and 5 bases at J, with 9 bases in the middle. TCRdb called the 5' RACE reads again in MiXCR, with one record for every CDR3 protein. This sample yields hundreds of thousands of distinct CDR3 sequences, of which 25% to 30% are seen a single time; approximately 1% belongs to the top ten. Findings of the study overall: Characteristic, it appeared, of ankylosing spondylitis blood was a TCR beta motif of eight highly homologous variants. Disease-linked clones, CD8+, were relatively rare in peripheral blood.

With respect to this clonotype: Its matching antigen is unknown.

The chain has TRBV15 and TRBJ1-1; possible D gene TRBD1, 6 bases. The sequence was obtained from a male donor with ankylosing spondylitis. The material sequenced was blood, either unsorted or a sorted T cell fraction (not recorded which). CDR3 bases: TGTGCCACCAGCAGATACAGGGTAACTGAAGCTTTCTTT. It codes for CATSRYRVTEAFF.